A selection of T cell receptor beta chains follows, all from one sample in a study of T cell responses to AZD1222 COVID-19 vaccine. Profiling relied on immunoSEQ multiplex PCR, and the TCRdb table lists in-frame clones only, not all of them. This table holds 150,000 to 200,000 clones, around 93% found once. This sample comprised peripheral blood, obtained on day 0 of AZD1222 vaccination. The receptors were gathered from an adult in good health. The CDR3 runs from the conserved cysteine through the conserved F or W.

TRBJ1-1 | TRBV15 | CATSRDLQGLVAFF
TRBJ2-7 | TRBV4-2 | CASSLFGDESAEQYF
TRBJ1-2 | TRBV28 | CASMYGAGGYGYTF
TRBJ1-2 | TRBV30 | CAWTDGNNYGYTF
TRBJ2-1 | TRBV14 | CASSQVGYNEQFF
TRBJ2-1 | TRBV18 | CASSPNRASSYNEQFF
TRBJ1-2 | TRBV6-5 | CASRADRDYGYTF
TRBJ1-3 | TRBV6-6 | CASSYGPSGNTIYF
TRBJ2-2 | TRBV2 | CASSGASSNTGELFF
TRBJ2-7 | TRBV28 | CASREGPNEQYF
TRBJ1-6 | TRBV28 | CASSFDQGIFSPLHF
TRBJ2-6 | TRBV15 | CATSRDAGARGANVLTF
TRBJ2-7 | TRBV2 | CASRGNHYEQYF
TRBJ1-2 | TRBV19 | CASHPPLEPYGYTF
TRBJ1-2 | TRBV7-8 | CASSLGPRQRNGYTF
TRBJ1-2 | TRBV6-1 | CASSEVGQGVFGYTF